This T cell receptor (beta chain) stems from a study of T cell changes during pregnancy in multiple sclerosis. This CDR3 is built from 15 residues. The ends were cut back, 3 bases at V and 6 bases at J, with 17 bases in the middle. Germline V lookup: CDR1 LNHDA, CDR2 SQIVND (reference sequence). Generated by immunoSEQ multiplex PCR, the TCRdb table keeps only in-frame clones and is missing some. The table lists about 100,000 clones, 80% to 95% of them singletons. The TCR was taken from a female donor with multiple sclerosis, enrolled in a pregnancy study. V usage is TRBV19 and J usage is TRBJ1-2, with D possibly being TRBD1 (5 bases). Sequenced material: peripheral blood, taken after pregnancy. CDR3 protein: CASSILSRVRDGYTF. Written as DNA, the CDR3 is TGTGCCAGTAGTATTTTGTCCAGGGTAAGGGATGGCTACACCTTC.